This T cell receptor beta chain was sequenced for a study of shared clonotypes between healthy human individuals. TCRdb's table, derived via immunoSEQ multiplex PCR, lists solely in-frame clones and lacks some. The sample holds 2,500,000 or so clones, 93% seen once. Germline-derived CDR1 and CDR2 are SGHRS and YFSETQ. The CDR3 is 14 residues long. V lost 6 bases and J lost 5, with 17 bases in between. It was into CD45RA+ naive and CD45RA-negative memory subsets that the CD4+ cells were split. This clonotype was sampled from a man younger than 30 in good health. Some clones in this sample may be carry-over from other donors' samples. The chain combines TRBV5-1 with TRBJ1-1; tentatively, D is TRBD1 (5 bases). What was sequenced was naive CD4+ T cells from PBMCs. Described subset: CD45RA+ positively selected. The CDR3 DNA is TGCGCCAGCACCCCTGGGGCCGGAGGAACTGAAGCTTTCTTT. Its protein product is CASTPGAGGTEAFF.